This TCR beta chain is drawn from a study of breast tumors, draining lymph nodes, adjacent tissues. TCRdb fed the multiplex PCR reads into MiXCR, producing one record per CDR3 protein. The sample yields 20,000 to 25,000 distinct CDR3 sequences, approximately 31% seen once. This clonotype was observed many times. Germline V gene lookup returns CDR1 DFQATT and CDR2 SNEGSKA (reference sequence). This CDR3 is 13 amino acids long. The V gene lost 2 bases and the J gene lost 5 bases, with 12 bases spanning the gap. Input material: breast tumor tissue. The clonotype comes from a female donor with breast cancer. Some clones in this sample may be carry-over from other donors' samples. The gene calls are TRBV20-1 and TRBJ2-5; D perhaps matches TRBD1 (6 bases). Written as DNA, the CDR3 is TGCAGTGCTAGAAGCAGGGGTTGGGAGACCCAGTACTTC. Translated, it gives CSARSRGWETQYF.